This is a list of T cell receptor beta chains from one sample in a study of T cell repertoires in aging, cancer and after chemotherapy. TCRdb ran MiXCR on the multiplex PCR reads and lists one entry per CDR3 protein. The sample contains some 8,100 distinct CDR3 sequences, roughly 34% of which appear only once. Specimen: blood. The origin of the receptors is a human donor in good health. Each CDR3 is given without its conserved first and last residue.

ASSYVTLGGTEQF	TRBV6-2/TRBV6-3	TRBJ2-1	13
ASSIDPWTGNYGYT	TRBV19	TRBJ1-2	14
ASSPSGLSSYEQY	TRBV27	TRBJ2-7	13
SVGAPYEQY	TRBV29-1	TRBJ2-7	9
ASSDVGNEQF	TRBV6-1	TRBJ2-1	10
ASSPTQGSLGYT	TRBV18	TRBJ1-2	12
AIMRTAITEAF	TRBV10-3	TRBJ1-1	11
SAARGRADTQY	TRBV20-1	TRBJ2-3	11
ASSPGTGHTDTQY	TRBV4-3	TRBJ2-3	13
ASSDPGQGDTEAF	TRBV6-2/TRBV6-3	TRBJ1-1	13
ASSTGQGGPDTQY	TRBV6-6	TRBJ2-3	13
ATSRDQRVGELF	TRBV15	TRBJ2-2	12
ASSLEHTGTYNEQF	TRBV11-2	TRBJ2-1	14
ASSARVGTGELF	TRBV6-4	TRBJ2-2	12
SSQVIQGKNYGYT	TRBV29-1	TRBJ1-2	13
SVEGPSGINTGELF	TRBV29-1	TRBJ2-2	14
ASSFGEAGNQPQH	TRBV5-6	TRBJ1-5	13
ASSRPHTTEAF	TRBV6-2/TRBV6-3	TRBJ1-1	11
ASSPRTSEDEQY	TRBV18	TRBJ2-7	12
ASSIGHEQY	TRBV19	TRBJ2-7	9
ASSIAYIMNTEAF	TRBV19	TRBJ1-1	13
AISDASVQ	TRBV10-3	TRBJ2-7	8